This T cell receptor beta chain was identified during a study of memory CD4+ T cells and cytomegalovirus serostatus. Study findings and constraints: Suggested: most of the CMV-linked TCR signature lies in CD4+ memory cells.

Single viable CD3+CD4+CD8-CD45RO+ cells were sorted as the memory CD4+ T cells. The repertoire was sequenced with immunoSEQ multiplex PCR; TCRdb's copy has only in-frame clones and lacks some. The sample has some 56,000 clones; around 76% are singletons. As concerns this clone: Its antigen is undetermined.

The specimen sequenced was memory CD4+ T cells from blood. This TCR was sampled from an adult in good health and CMV-seronegative.

CDR3 nucleotides: TGTGCCAGCACCTCGGGGACCTTCGGGTCACCCCTCCACTTT. Protein product: CASTSGTFGSPLHF. This sequence joins TRBV2 and TRBJ1-6, with D perhaps TRBD1 (5 bases). Between the trimmed V and J ends, which lost 7 bases and 10 bases, there was a span of 17 bases. Looked up from germline, CDR1 is SNHLY and CDR2 is FYNNEI. This CDR3 region has 14 residues. The whole variable domain, filled in from reference TRBV2 and TRBJ1-6, reads EPEVTQTPSHQVTQMGQEVILRCVPISNHLYFYWYRQILGQKVEFLVSFYNNEISEKSEIFDDQFSVERPDGSNFTLKIRSTKLEDSAMYFCASTSGTFGSPLHFGNGTRLTVT.